Listed below are T cell receptor beta chains from one sample, sequenced in a study of T cell responses to AZD1222 COVID-19 vaccine. Clones were read by immunoSEQ multiplex PCR, and TCRdb kept only the in-frame ones, dropping some. This sample yields about 17,000 clones, of which over 60% are seen a single time; 14% belongs to the top ten. Sequences were derived from peripheral blood, sampled 28 days after the second AZD1222 dose. Receptor source: an adult who received the AZD1222 COVID-19 vaccine. Both conserved end residues are part of each CDR3. Each record gives: CDR3 DNA, CDR3 protein, CDR3 length, V gene, D gene, J gene, clone size. The D gene is left open where the match is weak. The listing skips clone size in some rows; elsewhere it reads once, few, many or a size class.

DNA: TGTGCCAGCAGTGATCCCGACAGGGGGGGCGGCTACACCTTC; CDR3: CASSDPDRGGGYTF; length: 14; V: TRBV2; D: TRBD1; J: TRBJ1-2; size: NA
DNA: TGTGCCAGCCGACCCGGCGGATCGTACTATGGCTACACCTTC; CDR3: CASRPGGSYYGYTF; length: 14; V: TRBV27; D: NA; J: TRBJ1-2; size: NA
DNA: TGTGCCAGCAGCAGAAGGGACAGACCGGGTCAGCCCCAGCATTTT; CDR3: CASSRRDRPGQPQHF; length: 15; V: TRBV7-2; D: TRBD1; J: TRBJ1-5; size: NA
DNA: TGTGCCAGCAGTCTCCCAGACGACGAGCAGTACTTC; CDR3: CASSLPDDEQYF; length: 12; V: TRBV28; D: NA; J: TRBJ2-7; size: few
DNA: TGTGCCACCAGCAGAGACAGTCCCTATGGCTACACCTTC; CDR3: CATSRDSPYGYTF; length: 13; V: TRBV15; D: NA; J: TRBJ1-2; size: NA
DNA: TGTGCCAGCACTCACGGGGGTTGGACTGAAGCTTTCTTT; CDR3: CASTHGGWTEAFF; length: 13; V: TRBV13; D: NA; J: TRBJ1-1; size: NA
DNA: TGTGCCAGCAGCCCGAGGACCGGCACCGGGGAGCTGTTTTTT; CDR3: CASSPRTGTGELFF; length: 14; V: TRBV5-6; D: NA; J: TRBJ2-2; size: NA
DNA: TGTGCCAGCTCATCTGGATCAAGCTCTGGAAACACCATATATTTT; CDR3: CASSSGSSSGNTIYF; length: 15; V: TRBV7-2; D: NA; J: TRBJ1-3; size: NA
DNA: TGTGCCAGCAGCGCCTTTCCGGGGGGCACAGATACGCAGTATTTT; CDR3: CASSAFPGGTDTQYF; length: 15; V: TRBV9; D: NA; J: TRBJ2-3; size: NA
DNA: TGTGCCAGCAGTCAGAGGACATCCTACGAGCAGTACTTC; CDR3: CASSQRTSYEQYF; length: 13; V: TRBV6-2/TRBV6-3; D: NA; J: TRBJ2-7; size: once
DNA: TGTGCCAGCAGCGGGGGGACACCTTACACCGGGGAGCTGTTTTTT; CDR3: CASSGGTPYTGELFF; length: 15; V: TRBV9; D: NA; J: TRBJ2-2; size: NA
DNA: TGCGCCAGCAGCCAAGATGTGGCAGGGAATTCACCCCTCCACTTT; CDR3: CASSQDVAGNSPLHF; length: 15; V: TRBV4-3; D: NA; J: TRBJ1-6; size: NA
DNA: TGTGCCAGCAGTGAAGGGGTAGCGTACGAGCAGTACTTC; CDR3: CASSEGVAYEQYF; length: 13; V: TRBV2; D: NA; J: TRBJ2-7; size: NA
DNA: TGTGCCAGCAGCCCCGAGGGCACTGAAGCTTTCTTT; CDR3: CASSPEGTEAFF; length: 12; V: TRBV9; D: NA; J: TRBJ1-1; size: NA
DNA: TGTGCCAGACCGATTAGCGGGAGCTCCTACAATGAGCAGTTCTTC; CDR3: CARPISGSSYNEQFF; length: 15; V: TRBV19; D: TRBD2; J: TRBJ2-1; size: NA
DNA: TGTGCCAGCAGTTTGGGGACAGATAATTCACCCCTCCACTTT; CDR3: CASSLGTDNSPLHF; length: 14; V: TRBV28; D: TRBD1; J: TRBJ1-6; size: once
DNA: TGTGCCAGCAGTGATCCGACAACCTACGAGCAGTACTTC; CDR3: CASSDPTTYEQYF; length: 13; V: TRBV6-1; D: NA; J: TRBJ2-7; size: NA
DNA: TGCGCCAGCAGCTCAGGGAACTATGGCTACACCTTC; CDR3: CASSSGNYGYTF; length: 12; V: TRBV5-1; D: NA; J: TRBJ1-2; size: NA
DNA: TGTGCCAGCAGTGCGACATATGAAGCTTTCTTT; CDR3: CASSATYEAFF; length: 11; V: TRBV12-3/TRBV12-4; D: NA; J: TRBJ1-1; size: NA
DNA: TGCGCCAGCAGCCAAGATAGGGCTCGATCGCAGTATTTT; CDR3: CASSQDRARSQYF; length: 13; V: TRBV4-3; D: NA; J: TRBJ2-3; size: NA
DNA: TGTGCCATCACCCGGGACACTGAAGCTTTCTTT; CDR3: CAITRDTEAFF; length: 11; V: TRBV10-3; D: NA; J: TRBJ1-1; size: NA
DNA: TGTGCCAGCAGCCCTCGGACAGGGGGCTTCACTGAAGCTTTCTTT; CDR3: CASSPRTGGFTEAFF; length: 15; V: TRBV11-2; D: TRBD1; J: TRBJ1-1; size: NA
DNA: TGTGCCAGCAGCTTAGATAACCGTGAGCAGTTCTTC; CDR3: CASSLDNREQFF; length: 12; V: TRBV11-3; D: NA; J: TRBJ2-1; size: NA
DNA: TGCGCCAGCAGTCGGACAGGGGACACTGAAGCTTTCTTT; CDR3: CASSRTGDTEAFF; length: 13; V: TRBV10-1; D: TRBD1; J: TRBJ1-1; size: once
DNA: TGTGCCAGCAGCCCATCGAGGGGCGGGGAGCTGTTTTTT; CDR3: CASSPSRGGELFF; length: 13; V: TRBV7-2; D: NA; J: TRBJ2-2; size: NA
DNA: TGTGCCAGCAGCTTAGCCAGGGGTTCGTCCAATGAGCAGTTCTTC; CDR3: CASSLARGSSNEQFF; length: 15; V: TRBV11-3; D: NA; J: TRBJ2-1; size: NA
DNA: TGTGCCAGCAGGCCGGGACTGACTGTTTATGGCTACACCTTC; CDR3: CASRPGLTVYGYTF; length: 14; V: TRBV2; D: NA; J: TRBJ1-2; size: NA
DNA: TGTGCCAGCAGTTATCGTGGGACAGGGGGTAACTATGGCCACACCTTC; CDR3: CASSYRGTGGNYGHTF; length: 16; V: TRBV6-5; D: TRBD1; J: TRBJ1-2; size: NA
DNA: TGTGCCAGCAGTTTAGGGAGTGTGGGGTACTTGGGAGAGCAGTACTTC; CDR3: CASSLGSVGYLGEQYF; length: 16; V: TRBV27; D: NA; J: TRBJ2-7; size: NA
DNA: TGTGCCAGCAGTCCCTCATACCGGGACAGGGGGACAGATACGCAGTATTTT; CDR3: CASSPSYRDRGTDTQYF; length: 17; V: TRBV28; D: TRBD1; J: TRBJ2-3; size: once
DNA: TGTGCCAGCAGCCAGGGACAGGATAAGCTGAAAGATACGCAGTATTTT; CDR3: CASSQGQDKLKDTQYF; length: 16; V: TRBV2; D: TRBD1; J: TRBJ2-3; size: few
DNA: TGTGCCAGCAGTTGGGGGACAGATACGCAGTATTTT; CDR3: CASSWGTDTQYF; length: 12; V: TRBV12-3/TRBV12-4; D: NA; J: TRBJ2-3; size: NA
DNA: TGTGCCAGCAGTGCCTACAATGAGCAGTTCTTC; CDR3: CASSAYNEQFF; length: 11; V: TRBV2; D: NA; J: TRBJ2-1; size: once
DNA: TGCGCCAGCAGCTCGACCGGGACAGATAATTCACCCCTCCACTTT; CDR3: CASSSTGTDNSPLHF; length: 15; V: TRBV5-1; D: TRBD1; J: TRBJ1-6; size: NA
DNA: TGTGCCACGGGGGACAGACCCGACGAGCAGTACTTC; CDR3: CATGDRPDEQYF; length: 12; V: TRBV24-1; D: TRBD1; J: TRBJ2-7; size: NA
DNA: TGTGCCAGTAGTCCAGGACAGGGCAGGGTTCAGCCCCAGCATTTT; CDR3: CASSPGQGRVQPQHF; length: 15; V: TRBV19; D: TRBD1; J: TRBJ1-5; size: NA
DNA: TGTGCCAGTAGGCAGGGAGCGAACACTGAAGCTTTCTTT; CDR3: CASRQGANTEAFF; length: 13; V: TRBV19; D: NA; J: TRBJ1-1; size: NA
DNA: TGTGCCAGCCACGGGGATCTCCAAGAGACCCAGTACTTC; CDR3: CASHGDLQETQYF; length: 13; V: TRBV7-8; D: NA; J: TRBJ2-5; size: NA
DNA: TGCAGCGTTGGACAGGGTTATGGCTACACCTTC; CDR3: CSVGQGYGYTF; length: 11; V: TRBV29-1; D: TRBD1; J: TRBJ1-2; size: NA
DNA: TGTGCCAGCAGTTCCGGGACAGGGGGCGGGAATGACTATGGCTACACCTTC; CDR3: CASSSGTGGGNDYGYTF; length: 17; V: TRBV7-9; D: TRBD1; J: TRBJ1-2; size: NA
DNA: TGTGCCAGCAGCCCCCGGGACAGGGGGCCAGGCTACACCTTC; CDR3: CASSPRDRGPGYTF; length: 14; V: TRBV7-2; D: TRBD1; J: TRBJ1-2; size: few
DNA: TGTGCCAGCAGCCTCTTAGACAGGGATAATTCACCCCTCCACTTT; CDR3: CASSLLDRDNSPLHF; length: 15; V: TRBV2; D: TRBD1; J: TRBJ1-6; size: NA
DNA: TGTGCCAGCAGCCAAGTCGGCTACGAGCAGTACTTC; CDR3: CASSQVGYEQYF; length: 12; V: TRBV3-1/TRBV3-2; D: NA; J: TRBJ2-7; size: NA
DNA: TGTGCCAGCAGCCTCCGGAGCGGGGGGGTTTACAATGAGCAGTTCTTC; CDR3: CASSLRSGGVYNEQFF; length: 16; V: TRBV5-6; D: TRBD2; J: TRBJ2-1; size: NA
DNA: TGTGCCAGCTCACCACGGGCGAGACAGACCTACGAGCAGTACTTC; CDR3: CASSPRARQTYEQYF; length: 15; V: TRBV18; D: NA; J: TRBJ2-7; size: NA
DNA: TGTGCCAGCAGTTTGGGGGGGTTGTCCTACAATGAGCAGTTCTTC; CDR3: CASSLGGLSYNEQFF; length: 15; V: TRBV27; D: TRBD2; J: TRBJ2-1; size: NA
DNA: TGCGCCAGCAGCCAAGAATGGGAAGAGTTAGCTAACTATGGCTACACCTTC; CDR3: CASSQEWEELANYGYTF; length: 17; V: TRBV4-1; D: NA; J: TRBJ1-2; size: NA
DNA: TGTGCCAGCTCACCTAGACAGGGGACCTACGAGCAGTACTTC; CDR3: CASSPRQGTYEQYF; length: 14; V: TRBV18; D: TRBD1; J: TRBJ2-7; size: few
DNA: TGTGCCAGCAGTTACCCACAGGGGAGGAACGAGCAGTACTTC; CDR3: CASSYPQGRNEQYF; length: 14; V: TRBV28; D: NA; J: TRBJ2-7; size: NA
DNA: TGCGCCAGCAGCCAGGCCCAAAGTCTAAAAGCTTTCTTT; CDR3: CASSQAQSLKAFF; length: 13; V: TRBV4-1; D: NA; J: TRBJ1-1; size: NA
DNA: TGTGCCACCAGCAGAGATTCGGGGGCCACTCGCAATCAGCCCCAGCATTTT; CDR3: CATSRDSGATRNQPQHF; length: 17; V: TRBV15; D: NA; J: TRBJ1-5; size: NA